These 31 T cell receptor beta chains came from one sample sequenced in a study of blood T cell repertoires in COVID-19. The protocol was immunoSEQ multiplex PCR, while the TCRdb copy is restricted to in-frame clones and leaves out a portion. Of under 200,000 clones in the sample, about 93% were seen once. What was sequenced was peripheral blood. These receptors originate from a man aged 50-59 years with acute or convalescent COVID-19.

This clone was found once. This rearrangement joins TRBV27 to TRBJ1-5, with TRBD1 as a possible D gene (6 bases). CDR1 is MNHEY and CDR2 is SMNVEV in the germline V gene (reference sequence). CDR3 length: 14 amino acids. Trimming took off 2 bases at V and 4 bases at J, with 9 bases between the two ends. The CDR3 reads CASSLLGQNQPQHF. Written as DNA, the CDR3 is TGTGCCAGCAGTTTACTTGGACAGAATCAGCCCCAGCATTTT.

This CDR3 reads CASSPPTGTGNTEAFF. The CDR3 region has the DNA TGTGCCAGCTCACCACCGACAGGGACGGGGAACACTGAAGCTTTCTTT. The rearrangement joins TRBV18 to TRBJ1-1, with TRBD1 matching over 7 bases. CDR1 is KGHSH, CDR2 LQKENI, per germline. The CDR3 covers 16 residues. The trim removed 0 bases at V and 1 base at J, leaving 5 bases unmatched.

The V call is TRBV7-9, the J call TRBJ1-1; TRBD1 matches at 7 bases. V was pared by 5 bases and J by 5 bases, with 11 bases of the junction left unmatched. This CDR3 has 15 residues. Germline V gene sequence: CDR1 SEHNR, CDR2 FQNEAQ (reference sequence). CDR3 bases: TGTGCCAGCAGCAACAAAGGGGGCGCCGGGACTGAAGCTTTCTTT. This codes for CASSNKGGAGTEAFF.

The chain is built from TRBV30 and TRBJ2-7, with a weak D call TRBD2 (5 bases). This CDR3 contains 15 residues. Trimming left V 0 bases short and J 4 bases short, with 16 bases between. The germline V gene has CDR1 GTSNPN and CDR2 SVGIG (reference sequence). CDR3 sequence (DNA): TGTGCCTGGAGTGTACGGGAAAGGATAGGGTACGAGCAGTACTTC. Its protein product is CAWSVRERIGYEQYF.

The chain carries TRBV7-3 and TRBJ2-1; D is undetermined. CDR3 length equals 13 residues. Germline CDR1 and CDR2: SGHTA and FQGTGA. Trimming took off 2 bases at V and 5 bases at J, with 7 bases between the two ends. This chain's CDR3 is CASSLSRNNEQFF. CDR3 DNA sequence: TGTGCCAGCAGCTTATCCAGAAACAATGAGCAGTTCTTC.

This chain connects TRBV5-8 to TRBJ2-3, with D tentatively TRBD1 (5 bases). The CDR3 runs to 14 residues. Looked up from germline, CDR1 is SGHTS and CDR2 is YDEGEE. V lost 2 bases and J lost 1, with 8 bases in between. CDR3: CASSLQEGTDTQYF. The CDR3 region has the DNA TGTGCCAGCAGCTTACAGGAAGGCACAGATACGCAGTATTTT.

This chain links TRBV3-1 (or the pseudogene TRBV3-2) with TRBJ2-3, with 10 bases lining up with TRBD2. The germline V gene encodes CDR1 LGHDT and CDR2 YNNKEL (reference sequence). With 3 bases clipped from V and 9 bases from J, the junction kept 6 bases outside the gene matches. The CDR3 has 14 amino acids. The CDR3 DNA reads TGTGCCAGCAGCCAGGGGGATAGCGGGAGGACGCAGTATTTT. Translation gives CASSQGDSGRTQYF.

The chain joins TRBV6-2 or TRBV6-3 to TRBJ1-4; D is unclear. The germline V gene has CDR1 MNHEY and CDR2 SVGEGT. The CDR3 has 12 amino acids. Trimming removed 6 bases at V and 11 bases at J, with 13 bases between. DNA for the CDR3: TGTGCCAGCAGCAAGCCTCCACGGAAACTGTTTTTT. It yields the protein CASSKPPRKLFF.

This clone was picked up one time. The chain employs TRBV18 and TRBJ1-4; tentatively, D is TRBD1 (5 bases). This CDR3 is built from 14 residues. Trimming took 3 bases from V and 6 from J, leaving 11 bases between them. CDR1 and CDR2 from the germline V gene are KGHSH and LQKENI. CDR3 sequence (DNA): TGTGCCAGCTCACCTCAGGGTTTGGATGAAAAACTGTTTTTT. It codes for CASSPQGLDEKLFF. Supplemented by reference TRBV18 and TRBJ1-4, the full variable domain reads NAGVMQNPRHLVRRRGQEARLRCSPMKGHSHVYWYRQLPEEGLKFMVYLQKENIIDESGMPKERFSAEFPKEGPSILRIQQVVRGDSAAYFCASSPQGLDEKLFFGSGTQLSVL.

This clone was observed once. This chain joins TRBV14 and TRBJ2-3; 9 positions match TRBD2. This CDR3 has 18 residues. J gave up 5 bases and V 1 base, and 13 bases lay outside the gene matches. Germline lookup yields CDR1 SGHDN and CDR2 FVKESK. CDR3 DNA sequence: TGTGCCAGCAGCCAAGTTCGTTTTCGGCGGGGGGGGATAGATACGCAGTATTTT. Translated, it gives CASSQVRFRRGGIDTQYF.

The rearrangement links TRBV9 to TRBJ2-3, with 8 bases fitting TRBD1. The ends lost 0 bases at V and 4 bases at J; junction bases unmatched: 7. Germline lookup yields CDR1 SGDLS and CDR2 YYNGEE. This CDR3 region has 16 residues. For the CDR3, the DNA is TGTGCCAGCAGCGTAGAGGGCAGGGGGCGCCCAGATACGCAGTATTTT. Encoded protein: CASSVEGRGRPDTQYF.

There are a few counts of this clone. V is TRBV19 and J is TRBJ1-4; the D gene is possibly TRBD1 (6 bases). The CDR3 has 14 amino acids. The germline V and J ends were trimmed by 7 bases and 8 bases, with 17 bases remaining between them. Germline V gene data show CDR1 as LNHDA and CDR2 as SQIVND (reference sequence). The CDR3 here is CASKTGQLQEKLFF. The DNA for the CDR3 is TGTGCCAGTAAGACAGGACAACTCCAGGAAAAACTGTTTTTT.

The chain combines TRBV3-1 (or the pseudogene TRBV3-2) with TRBJ2-3; no reliable D call. Germline CDR1 and CDR2: LGHDT and YNNKEL (reference sequence). The V and J ends lost 6 bases and 2 bases respectively, with 18 bases between them. This CDR3 is built from 16 residues. CDR3 DNA sequence: TGTGCCAGCAGACACTCTAGTGCGGAAATCACAGATACGCAGTATTTT. It specifies CASRHSSAEITDTQYF.

The V gene is TRBV27, the J gene TRBJ1-1, with a weak D call TRBD1 (5 bases). This CDR3 has 15 residues. Germline V gene sequence: CDR1 MNHEY, CDR2 SMNVEV (reference sequence). Trimming cost V 2 bases and J 4 bases, with 14 bases left between them. In nucleotides, the CDR3 is TGTGCCAGCAGTTTAACGGGGGTAGGTAGCACTGAAGCTTTCTTT. Its protein product is CASSLTGVGSTEAFF.

The CDR3 loop reads CASSPKGAGLAGGPTYEQYF. CDR3 nucleotide sequence: TGTGCCAGCAGTCCCAAAGGGGCGGGACTAGCGGGAGGTCCAACCTACGAGCAGTACTTC. The chain links TRBV6-6 to TRBJ2-7, with TRBD2 identical over 15 bases. The germline gives CDR1 MNHNY, CDR2 SVGAGI (reference sequence). There are 20 residues in the CDR3. V shed 5 bases and J 2 bases; nucleotides not matched to a gene: 16.

This clone was seen a single time. V gene TRBV5-1 combines with J gene TRBJ2-2, with D maybe TRBD1 (5 bases). Trimming stripped 1 base from V and 1 base from J, with 5 bases between. The CDR3 spans 14 residues. Germline V gene data show CDR1 as SGHRS and CDR2 as YFSETQ. CDR3 amino acids: CASSLTGNTGELFF. The CDR3 DNA follows: TGCGCCAGCAGCTTGACAGGGAACACCGGGGAGCTGTTTTTT.

In its sample, this clone was seen a few times. V gene TRBV28 combines with J gene TRBJ1-1; D might be TRBD1 (6 bases). CDR1 is MDHEN, CDR2 SYDVKM, per germline. This CDR3 region has 16 residues. V lost 5 bases and J 3 bases, leaving 19 bases between the germline ends. The CDR3 DNA reads as TGTGCCAGCAGTACGCCTGCCGGGGGGCGGTACACTGAAGCTTTCTTT. Protein: CASSTPAGGRYTEAFF. Variable domain in full (rest from reference TRBV28 and TRBJ1-1): DVKVTQSSRYLVKRTGEKVFLECVQDMDHENMFWYRQDPGLGLRLIYFSYDVKMKEKGDIPEGYSVSREKKERFSLILESASTNQTSMYLCASSTPAGGRYTEAFFGQGTRLTVV.

The V gene is TRBV27, the J gene TRBJ2-2; 7 bases line up with TRBD1. V was clipped by 2 bases and J by 4 bases; unmatched bases: 7. The CDR3 sequence is 16 residues long. Germline CDR1 MNHEY, CDR2 SMNVEV (reference sequence). CDR3 in amino acids: CASSLVQGIFTGELFF. The CDR3 DNA sequence: TGTGCCAGCAGTTTAGTACAGGGGATATTCACCGGGGAGCTGTTTTTT.

A single count supports this clone. V usage is TRBV10-3 and J usage is TRBJ2-2, with a weak D call TRBD2 (6 bases). The V gene's germline CDR1 is ENHRY and CDR2 SYGVKD. V was cut by 6 bases and J by 8 bases, with 16 bases left in between. This CDR3 is 14 amino acids long. CDR3 amino acids: CAISPGLTAGELFF. CDR3 nucleotides: TGTGCCATCAGCCCGGGACTTACAGCTGGGGAGCTGTTTTTT.

J is TRBJ2-1 and V is TRBV5-4; TRBD2 matches 8 bases. Trimming at V came to 4 bases and at J to 7 bases, leaving 4 bases not matched to a gene. This CDR3 region has 13 residues. Germline-derived CDR1 and CDR2 are SGHNT and YYREEE (reference sequence). The CDR3 here is CASSKGLVNEQFF. Written as DNA, the CDR3 is TGTGCCAGCAGCAAGGGACTAGTGAATGAGCAGTTCTTC.

V and J are TRBV5-1 and TRBJ1-1; 7 bases match TRBD1. From germline, CDR1 is SGHRS and CDR2 YFSETQ. This CDR3 is built from 15 residues. V dropped 5 bases and J dropped 3; count of bases not matched to a gene: 10. In DNA form, the CDR3 reads TGCGCCAGCAGTAACGGCGCGACAGGGCACACTGAAGCTTTCTTT. This encodes CASSNGATGHTEAFF.

The rearrangement links TRBV19 to TRBJ1-5, with TRBD1 matching 7 bases. Germline CDR1 LNHDA, CDR2 SQIVND (reference sequence). Trimming at V came to 3 bases and at J to 0 bases, leaving 2 bases not matched to a gene. This CDR3 has 15 amino acids. The CDR3 spells CASSMGQYSNQPQHF. CDR3 DNA sequence: TGTGCCAGTAGTATGGGACAGTATAGCAATCAGCCCCAGCATTTT.

This sequence joins TRBV3-1 (or the pseudogene TRBV3-2) and TRBJ2-7; no clear D. This CDR3 spans 13 amino acids. Germline V gives CDR1 LGHDT, CDR2 YNNKEL (reference sequence). V was shortened by 6 bases and J by 1 base, with 10 bases between the two germline ends. The CDR3 sequence is CASRPTSSYEQYV. The DNA of the CDR3 is TGTGCCAGCAGACCGACATCTTCCTACGAGCAGTACGTC.

V and J are TRBV4-2 and TRBJ2-3, with 8 nucleotides matching TRBD1. The CDR3 extends over 15 amino acids. V was pared by 3 bases and J by 1 base, with 3 bases of the junction left unmatched. The germline V gene has CDR1 LGHNA and CDR2 YNFKEQ. CDR3 DNA: TGTGCCAGCAGCCAGCCGGGACAGGGCACAGATACGCAGTATTTT. Amino acids: CASSQPGQGTDTQYF.

The chain employs TRBV12-3 or TRBV12-4 and TRBJ1-2, with D unresolved. Trimming left V 5 bases short and J 7 bases short, with 8 bases between. The CDR3 has 11 amino acids. The CDR3 DNA follows: TGTGCCAGCAGTCTGGGAGGTGGCTACACCTTC. Protein product: CASSLGGGYTF.

This chain joins TRBV27 and TRBJ2-5, with TRBD1 identical over 7 bases. The CDR3 has 14 residues. The V gene's germline CDR1 is MNHEY and CDR2 SMNVEV (reference sequence). With 4 bases clipped from V and 2 bases from J, the junction kept 4 bases outside the gene matches. The CDR3 region has the DNA TGTGCCAGCAGTTCGCTGGACAGGCAAGAGACCCAGTACTTC. It specifies CASSSLDRQETQYF.

This chain connects TRBV20-1 to TRBJ1-1, with D possibly TRBD1 on 6 matching bases. With 3 bases removed from V and 3 bases from J, the gap between germline ends came to 8 bases. The CDR3 length is 12 residues. Germline loops: CDR1 DFQATT, CDR2 SNEGSKA (reference sequence). CDR3 nucleotides: TGCAGTGCTAGTACAGGGTACACTGAAGCTTTCTTT. As protein: CSASTGYTEAFF.

This clone appeared a single time. The V gene is TRBV19, the J gene TRBJ2-3; the D gene is possibly TRBD2 (7 bases). The CDR3 consists of 16 residues. Germline CDR1 LNHDA, CDR2 SQIVND (reference sequence). The ends were cut back, 4 bases at V and 4 bases at J, with 18 bases in the middle. Here the CDR3 reads CASSREGGARPDTQYF. Written as DNA, the CDR3 is TGTGCCAGTAGTAGGGAGGGGGGGGCCCGCCCAGATACGCAGTATTTT.

The genes are TRBV6-2 or TRBV6-3 and TRBJ1-2; the D gene is possibly TRBD1 (6 bases). The V and J ends lost 5 bases and 2 bases respectively, with 12 bases between them. The germline V gene has CDR1 MNHEY and CDR2 SVGEGT. This CDR3 contains 14 residues. The CDR3 nucleotides read TGTGCCAGCAGTCTCGCCGGACAGAACTATGGCTACACCTTC. Amino acids: CASSLAGQNYGYTF.

This sequence joins TRBV4-1 and TRBJ1-5; D remains ambiguous. The V gene's germline CDR1 is MGHRA and CDR2 YSYEKL. Trimming removed 1 base from V and 4 bases from J, with 5 bases in between. The CDR3 contains 13 residues. The CDR3 sequence: CASSQGENQPQHF. The CDR3 region has the DNA TGCGCCAGCAGCCAAGGAGAGAATCAGCCCCAGCATTTT.

V gene TRBV27 combines with J gene TRBJ1-5; D possibly corresponds to TRBD1 (5 bases). Trimming took off 0 bases at V and 2 bases at J, with 11 bases between the two ends. CDR3 length equals 16 residues. Germline V gene sequence: CDR1 MNHEY, CDR2 SMNVEV (reference sequence). The CDR3 DNA is TGTGCCAGCAGTTTATCGGGGGGAGTTGGCAATCAGCCCCAGCATTTT. This codes for CASSLSGGVGNQPQHF.